Presented here are 9 T cell receptor beta chains from one specimen sequenced in a study of post-analysis software for immune sequencing data. General study points: TRBV segments more frequent in patients than in controls numbered five and included TRBV5-6, TRBV5-1 and TRBV20-1.

The antigens of these receptors remain unknown. Carried by the TCR beta cDNA libraries were unique molecular identifiers. One entry per CDR3 protein, called by TCRdb with MiXCR from the PCR reads. The sample holds 600,000 to 750,000 distinct CDR3 sequences, roughly three fifths seen once. The sample comprised blood. These receptors all come from a girl aged 2-10 years with multiple sclerosis.

The J gene is TRBJ2-1, the V gene TRBV5-1; D is perhaps TRBD1 (6 bases). The CDR3 length is 15 residues. V was cut by 7 bases and J by 6 bases, with 20 bases left in between. Germline CDR1 and CDR2: SGHRS and YFSETQ. CDR3 region: CASHGWAGETNEQFF. The CDR3 nucleotides read TGCGCCAGCCATGGCTGGGCAGGGGAAACCAATGAGCAGTTCTTC.

The genes are TRBV7-9 and TRBJ1-4, with no clear D. Germline values: CDR1 SEHNR, CDR2 FQNEAQ (reference sequence). This CDR3 has 14 residues. The V gene lost 4 bases and the J gene lost 3 bases, with 9 bases spanning the gap. The DNA of the CDR3 is TGTGCCAGCAGCTCCACCCGCCCTAATGAAAAACTGTTTTTT. This sequence encodes CASSSTRPNEKLFF.

The chain is built from TRBV11-2 and TRBJ2-1, with no clear D. Trimming shortened V by 5 bases and J by 0 bases, and 8 bases separated the two germline ends. The germline V gene encodes CDR1 SGHAT and CDR2 FQNNGV. The CDR3 has 14 amino acids. The CDR3 loop reads CASSIVYSYNEQFF. DNA for the CDR3: TGTGCCAGCAGCATAGTGTACTCCTACAATGAGCAGTTCTTC.

The V gene is TRBV5-5, the J gene TRBJ1-4; a weak D match, TRBD1 (6 bases). Trimming shortened V by 1 base and J by 6 bases, and 10 bases separated the two germline ends. CDR1 and CDR2 from the germline V gene are SGHKS and YYEKEE (reference sequence). This CDR3 is 14 amino acids long. CDR3 coding DNA: TGTGCCAGCAGCTTGATACGGACAGATGAAAAACTGTTTTTT. Translating gives CASSLIRTDEKLFF.

This chain connects TRBV7-2 to TRBJ2-1, with 10 positions matching TRBD2. V shed 8 bases, J shed 4 bases, and the junction held 14 bases outside the gene matches. Germline values: CDR1 SGHTA, CDR2 FQGNSA. The CDR3 covers 17 residues. CDR3 sequence: CASLGASGGTAYNEQFF. DNA for the CDR3: TGTGCCAGCTTGGGGGCTAGCGGGGGCACTGCATACAATGAGCAGTTCTTC.

The chain links TRBV6-5 to TRBJ2-6; D remains unclear. Germline values: CDR1 MNHEY, CDR2 SVGAGI. Trimming took 8 bases from V and 0 from J, leaving 8 bases between them. The CDR3 is made up of 14 amino acids. In DNA form, the CDR3 reads TGTGCCAGCGCCGCAAGCTCTGGGGCCAACGTCCTGACTTTC. Protein: CASAASSGANVLTF.

This sequence joins TRBV3-1 and TRBJ1-1; maybe TRBD1 (5 bases). V lost 0 bases to trimming and J lost 5 bases, with 10 bases between them. Germline values: CDR1 LGHDT, CDR2 YNNKEL (reference sequence). This CDR3 has 14 residues. The CDR3 protein is CASSQDPTGTEAFF. DNA for the CDR3: TGTGCCAGCAGCCAAGATCCTACAGGAACTGAAGCTTTCTTT.

This sequence joins TRBV12-3 or TRBV12-4 and TRBJ2-1; D gene unclear. The CDR3 extends over 14 amino acids. V was clipped by 0 bases and J by 7 bases, with 10 bases between them. In DNA, the CDR3 is TGTGCCAGCAGTTTAGCGGGCTACAAAAATGAGCAGTTCTTC. Encoded protein: CASSLAGYKNEQFF.

The gene calls are TRBV13 and TRBJ1-5; TRBD1 agrees at 7 bases. Looked up from germline, CDR1 is PRHDT and CDR2 is FYEKMQ (reference sequence). J was trimmed by 4 bases and V by 2 bases; bases with no gene match: 8. The CDR3 loop spans 16 amino acids. CDR3: CASSLSKGQLNQPQHF. CDR3 sequence (DNA): TGTGCCAGCAGCTTATCCAAGGGACAGCTTAATCAGCCCCAGCATTTT.